This T cell receptor (beta chain) came from a study of OX40 agonist ivuxolimab in advanced cancers. Sequencing was performed with immunoSEQ multiplex PCR; in TCRdb, only in-frame clones are kept and a portion is missing. This table has 27,000 or so clones, roughly 83% appearing once. This clone appeared a few times. Patients who had autoimmune disease history or got systemic immunosuppression were left out. CDR1 is MDHEN, CDR2 SYDVKM, per germline. The length of the CDR3 is 16 residues. The V end was cut by 6 bases, the J end by 0 bases, with 15 bases between. The sequencing here drew on CD4+ or CD8+ T cells sorted from blood, taken in a trial of the OX40 agonist ivuxolimab. The source is an adult with an advanced solid tumor such as melanoma, head and neck, liver or kidney cancer. The chain recombines TRBV28 with TRBJ1-5, with unresolved D. The CDR3 reads CASSPLLGDSNQPQHF. CDR3 nucleotide sequence: TGTGCCAGCAGCCCCCTTTTAGGCGATAGCAATCAGCCCCAGCATTTT.